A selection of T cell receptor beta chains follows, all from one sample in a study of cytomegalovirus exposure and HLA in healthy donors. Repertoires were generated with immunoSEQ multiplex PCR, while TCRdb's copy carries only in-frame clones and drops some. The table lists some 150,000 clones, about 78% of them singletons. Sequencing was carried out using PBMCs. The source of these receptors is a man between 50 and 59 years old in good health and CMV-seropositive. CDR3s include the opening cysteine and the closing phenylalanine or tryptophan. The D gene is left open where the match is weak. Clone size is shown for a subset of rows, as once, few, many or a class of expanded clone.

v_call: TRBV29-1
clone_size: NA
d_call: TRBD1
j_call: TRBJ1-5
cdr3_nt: TGCAGCGTCGCGGGACAGGGCAATCAGCCCCAGCATTTT
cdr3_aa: CSVAGQGNQPQHF

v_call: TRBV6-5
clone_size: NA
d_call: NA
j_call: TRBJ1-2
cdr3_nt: TGTGCCAGCAGTTACGGGGGCCGGACGGGATTCTATGGCTACACCTTC
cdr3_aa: CASSYGGRTGFYGYTF

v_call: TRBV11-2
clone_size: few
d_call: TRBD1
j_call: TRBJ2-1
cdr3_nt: TGTGCCAGCAGCCGTACAGGGGGCAGGAATGAGCAGTTCTTC
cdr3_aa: CASSRTGGRNEQFF

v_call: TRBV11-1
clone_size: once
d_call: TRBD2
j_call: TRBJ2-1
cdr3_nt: TGTGCCAGCAGCTTAGCGACTAGCGGGTATTACAATGAGCAGTTCTTC
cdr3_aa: CASSLATSGYYNEQFF

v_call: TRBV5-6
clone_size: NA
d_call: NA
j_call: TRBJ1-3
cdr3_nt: TGTGCCAGCAGCCTCAGGGGCAAGGGAAACACCATATATTTT
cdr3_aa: CASSLRGKGNTIYF

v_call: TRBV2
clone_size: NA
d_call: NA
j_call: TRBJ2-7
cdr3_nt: TGTGCCAGAGGGGCGGGAGGACAGGGGATCTACGAGCAGTACTTC
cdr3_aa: CARGAGGQGIYEQYF

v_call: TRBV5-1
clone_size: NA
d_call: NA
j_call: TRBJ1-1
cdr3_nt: TGCGCCAGCAGCTTGACCAGTCTCATGAACACTGAAGCTTTCTTT
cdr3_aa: CASSLTSLMNTEAFF

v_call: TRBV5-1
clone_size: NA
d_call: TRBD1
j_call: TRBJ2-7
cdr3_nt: TGCGCCAGCAGCTTCCGGGACAGGGGCGACTCCTACGAGCAGTACTTC
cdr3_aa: CASSFRDRGDSYEQYF

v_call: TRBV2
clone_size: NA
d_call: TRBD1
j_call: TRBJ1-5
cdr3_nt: TGTGCCAGCAGGGACAACAGGGGGCAGGGGCAGCCCCAGCATTTT
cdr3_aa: CASRDNRGQGQPQHF

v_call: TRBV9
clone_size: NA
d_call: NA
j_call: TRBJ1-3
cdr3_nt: TGTGCCAGCAGCCCCGCCGGGTCCGGAGGTCTAAACACCATATATTTT
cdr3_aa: CASSPAGSGGLNTIYF

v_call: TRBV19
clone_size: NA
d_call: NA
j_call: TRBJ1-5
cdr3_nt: TGTGCCAGCGACTTAGGGCGGACGGGACAGCCCCAGCATTTT
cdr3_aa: CASDLGRTGQPQHF

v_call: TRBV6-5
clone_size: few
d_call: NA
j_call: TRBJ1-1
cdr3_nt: TGTGCCAGCAGTTACTCGTGGCAGTTGAACACTGAAGCTTTCTTT
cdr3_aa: CASSYSWQLNTEAFF

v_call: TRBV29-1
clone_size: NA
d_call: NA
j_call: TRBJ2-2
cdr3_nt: TGCAGCGGACGCCAGGGCAGGAACACCGGGGAGCTGTTTTTT
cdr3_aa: CSGRQGRNTGELFF

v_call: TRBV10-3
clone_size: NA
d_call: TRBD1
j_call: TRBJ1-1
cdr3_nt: TGTGCCATCAGTGAGTCCCTTGGACAGGGAGGACGGAACACTGAAGCTTTCTTT
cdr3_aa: CAISESLGQGGRNTEAFF

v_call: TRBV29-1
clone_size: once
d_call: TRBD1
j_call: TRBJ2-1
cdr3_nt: TGCAGCGTTGAATGGGGACAGGGGGCTAACTACAATGAGCAGTTCTTC
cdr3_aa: CSVEWGQGANYNEQFF

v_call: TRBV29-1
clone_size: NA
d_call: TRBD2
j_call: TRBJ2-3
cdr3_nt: TGCAGCGTTGGACGAACTAGCGGGGACCTTGATACGCAGTATTTT
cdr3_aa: CSVGRTSGDLDTQYF

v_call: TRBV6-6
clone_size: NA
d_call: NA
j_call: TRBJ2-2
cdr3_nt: TGTGCCAGCAGTTACTCGGGGGGGAACACCGGGGAGCTGTTTTTT
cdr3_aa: CASSYSGGNTGELFF

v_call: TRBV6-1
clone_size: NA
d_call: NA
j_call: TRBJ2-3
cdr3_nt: TGTGCCAGCAGTGTATCAGGGGCCACAGATACGCAGTATTTT
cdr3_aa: CASSVSGATDTQYF

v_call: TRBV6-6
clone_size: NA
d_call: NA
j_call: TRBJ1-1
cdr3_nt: TGTGCCAGCGGCTCCAACAGGGCCCAGACTGAAGCTTTCTTT
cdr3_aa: CASGSNRAQTEAFF

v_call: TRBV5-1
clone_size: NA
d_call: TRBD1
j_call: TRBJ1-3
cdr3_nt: TGCGCCAGCAGCGCTACAGGGGATGGAGGAAACACCATATATTTC
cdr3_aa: CASSATGDGGNTIYF

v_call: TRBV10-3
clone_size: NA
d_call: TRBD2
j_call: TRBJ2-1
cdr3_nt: TGTGCCATCAGCCCCCCGGGACTAGCGGGATACAATGAGCAGTTCTTC
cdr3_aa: CAISPPGLAGYNEQFF

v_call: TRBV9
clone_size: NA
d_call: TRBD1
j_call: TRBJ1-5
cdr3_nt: TGTGCCAGCAGCCCGGGGACAGGGGGCGGCAATCAGCCCCAGCATTTT
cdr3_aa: CASSPGTGGGNQPQHF

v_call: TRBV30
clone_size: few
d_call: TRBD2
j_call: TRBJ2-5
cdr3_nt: TGTGCCTGGAGACCGGGACTAGCGGGAGGAAAGGAGACCCAGTACTTC
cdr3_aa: CAWRPGLAGGKETQYF

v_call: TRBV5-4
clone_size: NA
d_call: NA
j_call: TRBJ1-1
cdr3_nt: TGTGCCAGCAGCGACACACTGAACACTGAAGCTTTCTTT
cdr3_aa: CASSDTLNTEAFF

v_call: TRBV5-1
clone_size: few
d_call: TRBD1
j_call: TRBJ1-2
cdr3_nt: TGCGCCAGCACGCTCTCCGGACAGGGCACCTATGGCTACACCTTC
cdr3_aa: CASTLSGQGTYGYTF

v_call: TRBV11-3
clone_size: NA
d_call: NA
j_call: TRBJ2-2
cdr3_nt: TGTGCCAGCAGCCCCCCTAGGGGCGGCAACGGGGAGCTGTTTTTT
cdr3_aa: CASSPPRGGNGELFF

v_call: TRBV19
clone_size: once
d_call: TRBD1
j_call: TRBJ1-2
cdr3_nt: TGTGCCAGTAGTACTACACGGACAGGGAACTATGGCTACACCTTC
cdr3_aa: CASSTTRTGNYGYTF

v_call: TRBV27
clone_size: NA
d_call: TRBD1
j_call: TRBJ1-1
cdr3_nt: TGTGCCAGCAGTTTAGGACCCCCGGGACAGGGGAATGAAGCTTTCTTT
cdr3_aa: CASSLGPPGQGNEAFF

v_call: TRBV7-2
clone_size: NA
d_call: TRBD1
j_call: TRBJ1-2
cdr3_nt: TGTGCCAGCAGCTTACAGGGGGCCCCTAACTATGGCTACACCTTC
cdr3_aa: CASSLQGAPNYGYTF

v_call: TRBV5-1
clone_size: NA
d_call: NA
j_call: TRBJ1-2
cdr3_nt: TGCGCCAGCAACTTGGAAACGGCCCAGGGGTCCTATGGCTACACCTTC
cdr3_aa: CASNLETAQGSYGYTF

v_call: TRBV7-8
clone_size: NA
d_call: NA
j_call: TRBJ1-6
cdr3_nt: TGTGCCAGCAGCTTCGGGCAGGGGTATTCACCCCTCCACTTT
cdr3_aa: CASSFGQGYSPLHF

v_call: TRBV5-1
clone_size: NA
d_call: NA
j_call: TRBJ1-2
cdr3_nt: TGCGCCAGCAGCCAGGACTCTAACTATGGCTACACCTTC
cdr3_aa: CASSQDSNYGYTF

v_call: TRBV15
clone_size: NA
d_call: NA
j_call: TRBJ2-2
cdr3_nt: TGTGCCACCAGCAGCCCGGGACAAAACACCGGGGAGCTGTTTTTT
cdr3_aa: CATSSPGQNTGELFF

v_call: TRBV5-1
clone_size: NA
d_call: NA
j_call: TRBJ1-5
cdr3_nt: TGCGCCAGCAGCTTGGAGCTGGGCAATCAGCCCCAGCATTTT
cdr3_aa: CASSLELGNQPQHF

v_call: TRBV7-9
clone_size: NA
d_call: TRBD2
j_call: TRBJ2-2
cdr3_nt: TGTGCCAGCAGCCCCCGTGGCCTAGCGGGCACCACCGGGGAGCTGTTTTTT
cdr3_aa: CASSPRGLAGTTGELFF

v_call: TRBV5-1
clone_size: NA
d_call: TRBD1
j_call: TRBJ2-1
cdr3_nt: TGCGCCAGCAGCTTGGACGGGACAGGGGGATATAATGAGCAGTTCTTC
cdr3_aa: CASSLDGTGGYNEQFF

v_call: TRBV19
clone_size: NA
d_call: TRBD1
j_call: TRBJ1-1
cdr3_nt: TGTGCCAGTAAGGAGCGAGGGGGCTCTGAAGCTTTCTTT
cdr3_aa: CASKERGGSEAFF

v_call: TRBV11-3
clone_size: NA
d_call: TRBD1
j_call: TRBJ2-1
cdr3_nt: TGTGCCAGCGGCTCTGGACAGGGGGTGAATGAGCAGTTCTTC
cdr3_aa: CASGSGQGVNEQFF

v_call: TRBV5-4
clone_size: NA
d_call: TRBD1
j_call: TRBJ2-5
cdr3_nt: TGTGCCAGCAGTTCAGGGGGTTCTTTGGGGACCCAGTACTTC
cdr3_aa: CASSSGGSLGTQYF

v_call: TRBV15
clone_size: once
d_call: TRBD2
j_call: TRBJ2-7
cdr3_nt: TGTGCCACCAGCGCGGGAGGTAGCTCCTACGAGCAGTACTTC
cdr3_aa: CATSAGGSSYEQYF

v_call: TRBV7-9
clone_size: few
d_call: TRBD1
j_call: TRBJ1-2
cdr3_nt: TGTGCCAGCAGCTTAGGACAGGGAGTTGGCTATGGCTACACCTTC
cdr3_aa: CASSLGQGVGYGYTF

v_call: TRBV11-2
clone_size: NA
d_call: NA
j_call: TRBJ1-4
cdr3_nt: TGTGCCAGCAGCCTGGTTCGACAGCTTAATGAAAAACTGTTTTTT
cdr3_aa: CASSLVRQLNEKLFF

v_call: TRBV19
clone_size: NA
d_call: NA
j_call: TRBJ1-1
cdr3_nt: TGTGCCAGTAGGGCGACAGGCCTGGGGAACACTGAAGCTTTCTTT
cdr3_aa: CASRATGLGNTEAFF

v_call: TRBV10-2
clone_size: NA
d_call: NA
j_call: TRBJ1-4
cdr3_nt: TGCGCCAGCAGTGATGGGGAGAGGACTAATGAAAAACTGTTTTTT
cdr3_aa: CASSDGERTNEKLFF

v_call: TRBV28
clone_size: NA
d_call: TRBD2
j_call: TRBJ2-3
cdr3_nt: TGTGCCAGCAGTGGACTAGGAGAGGGAGATACGCAGTATTTT
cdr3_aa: CASSGLGEGDTQYF

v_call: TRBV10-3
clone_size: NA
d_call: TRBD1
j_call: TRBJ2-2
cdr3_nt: TGTGCCGCCTCCGGGACAGCAGACACCGGGGAGCTGTTTTTT
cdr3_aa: CAASGTADTGELFF

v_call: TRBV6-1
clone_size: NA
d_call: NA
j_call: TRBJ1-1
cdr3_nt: TGTGCCAGCAGGGGAGGGGGAACAGGCACTGAAGCTTTCTTT
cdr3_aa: CASRGGGTGTEAFF

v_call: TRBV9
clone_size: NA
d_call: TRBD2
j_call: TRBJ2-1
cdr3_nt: TGTGCCAGCACCAGACTAGCGGGAGGCCCCTACAATGAGCAGTTCTTC
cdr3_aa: CASTRLAGGPYNEQFF

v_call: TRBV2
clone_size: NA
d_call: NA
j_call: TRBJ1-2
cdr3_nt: TGTGCCAGCAGTGTGTTACAGGAAGGCTATGGCTACACCTTC
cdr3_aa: CASSVLQEGYGYTF

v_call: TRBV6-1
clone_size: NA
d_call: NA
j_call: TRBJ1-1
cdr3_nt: TGTGCCAGCAGGACAGAGAACACTGAAGCTTTCTTT
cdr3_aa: CASRTENTEAFF

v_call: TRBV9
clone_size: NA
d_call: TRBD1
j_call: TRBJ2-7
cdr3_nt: TGTGCCAGCAGCTTCCGGGACAGGGCCTACGAGCAGTACTTC
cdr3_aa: CASSFRDRAYEQYF

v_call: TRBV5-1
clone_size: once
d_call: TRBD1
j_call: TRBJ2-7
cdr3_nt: TGCGCCAGCAGCCCAAGGACAGGGGGGGACTACGAGCAGTACTTC
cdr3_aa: CASSPRTGGDYEQYF

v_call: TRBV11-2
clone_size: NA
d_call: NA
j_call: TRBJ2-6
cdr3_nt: TGTGCCAGCAGCTACGAACAGGTCTCTGGGGCCAACGTCCTGACTTTC
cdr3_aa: CASSYEQVSGANVLTF

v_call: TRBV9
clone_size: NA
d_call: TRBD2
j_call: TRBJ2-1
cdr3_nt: TGTGCCAGCAGCGTAGGCGGGAGGGCCGGGGATGAGCAGTTCTTC
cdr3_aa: CASSVGGRAGDEQFF

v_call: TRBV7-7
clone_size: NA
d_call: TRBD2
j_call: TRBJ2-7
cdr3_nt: TGTGCTAGCAGCCCTGAGCGGGAGTTTCACGAGCAGTACTTC
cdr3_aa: CASSPEREFHEQYF

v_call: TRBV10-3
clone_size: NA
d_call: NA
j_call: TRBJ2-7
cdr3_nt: TGTGCCATCAGTGAGTCACGGGAAAGCTCCTACGAGCAGTACTTC
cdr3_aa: CAISESRESSYEQYF

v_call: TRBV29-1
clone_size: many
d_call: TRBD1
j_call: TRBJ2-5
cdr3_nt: TGCAGCGTTGAAGTAACGACAGGGAAGGTAGCAAGCGAGACCCAGTACTTC
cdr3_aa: CSVEVTTGKVASETQYF

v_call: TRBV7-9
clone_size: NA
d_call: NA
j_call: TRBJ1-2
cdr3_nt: TGTTCCAGCAGCTCGACCTCCGTGTATCATGAGGGATGGAGCTACACCTTC
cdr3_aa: CSSSSTSVYHEGWSYTF